The text below deals with one TCR beta chain. Sequencing used immunoSEQ multiplex PCR; TCRdb keeps in-frame clones, though not all of them. Seen here are about 2.4 million clones, around nine tenths observed once, and the top ten hold about 0.13%. All donors qualified as healthy HIV-negative adults and had experienced no recent acute infections or vaccinations. Every donor was a Caucasian adult from Nashville, Tennessee. From germline, CDR1 is SGHRS and CDR2 YFSETQ. Trimming removed 6 bases from V and 5 bases from J; junction bases left unmatched: 8. The CDR3 has 14 residues. The data originate from a study of shared clonotypes between healthy human individuals.

The gene calls are TRBV5-1 and TRBJ1-2, with 9 bases matching TRBD1. The receptor was derived from a man between 18 and 29 years old in good health. What was sequenced was naive CD4+ T cells sorted from blood. This sample's subset: CD45RA+ positively selected. Here the CDR3 reads CASKVSGQGYGYTF. CDR3 DNA: TGCGCCAGCAAGGTCTCTGGACAGGGGTATGGCTACACCTTC.